This T cell receptor (beta chain) was recovered during a study of long-term antiretroviral therapy in people with HIV. With regard to this clone: Its antigen is not identified.

The run of the v3.0 immunoSEQ assay was at survey level. The repertoire was sequenced with immunoSEQ multiplex PCR; TCRdb's copy has only in-frame clones and lacks some. The table shows about 25,000 clones, with 88% occurring only once. The ends were cut back, 1 base at V and 1 base at J, with 12 bases in the middle. Germline CDR1 MNHNS, CDR2 SASEGT. The CDR3 spans 16 residues. General study points: Clones expanded before ART dominated the repertoire at all time points. The study found narrower CDR3 length ranges in HIV repertoires than in controls. Diversity remained lower than transplant donor controls, even though it increased after ART.

The chain employs TRBV6-1 and TRBJ2-3; the D call may be TRBD1 or TRBD2 (5 bases each). This TCR was recovered from a man aged 25 to 40 with HIV. The sample in question was unsorted PBMCs, obtained approximately 4.5 years after starting antiretroviral therapy. The CDR3 DNA reads TGTGCCAGCAGTGAAGGGGGCGCGGAGGGCACAGATACGCAGTATTTT. This codes for CASSEGGAEGTDTQYF.